The 10 T cell receptor beta chains reported below all come from one sample, sequenced in a study of post-analysis software for immune sequencing data. The authors incorporated unique molecular identifiers into the TCR beta cDNA libraries. Each CDR3 protein is one row after TCRdb ran MiXCR on the PCR reads. The sample has more than 350,000 distinct CDR3 sequences; 35% to 45% are singletons. Study findings and constraints: When patients were compared with controls, about five TRBV segments were more frequent, TRBV5-6, TRBV5-1 and TRBV20-1 among them.

These receptors lack a known antigen. Sequenced: blood. These TCRs come from a girl between 2 and 10 years old with multiple sclerosis.

This clonotype was seen a handful of times. Here the CDR3 reads CASSGSTANEKLFF. CDR3 nucleotide sequence: TGTGCCAGCAGCGGGAGCACGGCTAATGAAAAACTGTTTTTT. This chain links TRBV7-9 with TRBJ1-4, with D hard to call. This CDR3 has 14 residues. V lost 5 bases to trimming and J lost 3 bases, with 10 bases between them. The germline gives CDR1 SEHNR, CDR2 FQNEAQ (reference sequence).

This clonotype has just a few counts. The rearrangement uses TRBV4-2 and TRBJ2-5; tentatively, D is TRBD2 (5 bases). Between the trimmed V and J ends, which lost 5 bases and 6 bases, there was a span of 13 bases. The CDR3 loop spans 13 amino acids. Germline assignment: CDR1 LGHNA and CDR2 YNFKEQ. CDR3 amino acids: CASSFSGTKTQYF. CDR3 sequence (DNA): TGTGCCAGCAGCTTCTCGGGAACCAAGACCCAGTACTTC.

This clonotype has just a few counts. The rearrangement links TRBV7-9 to TRBJ2-5, with 8 bases fitting TRBD1. The J call is uncertain, as TRBJ2-7 better fits the DNA end. Per the germline V gene, CDR1 is SEHNR and CDR2 is FQNEAQ (reference sequence). This CDR3 is built from 14 residues. The CDR3 DNA reads as TGTGCCAGCAGCATGACAGGGGACCCTTACGAGCAGTACTTC. This gives the protein CASSMTGDPYEQYF.

This clonotype occurred a few times. The chain is built from TRBV7-3 and TRBJ2-1; the match to TRBD2 covers 13 bases. The CDR3 loop spans 16 amino acids. V shed 5 bases, J shed 7 bases, and the junction held 8 bases outside the gene matches. Looked up from germline, CDR1 is SGHTA and CDR2 is FQGTGA. For the CDR3, the DNA is TGTGCCAGCAGCCCCTCACTAGCGGGAGGGCCAAATGAGCAGTTCTTC. Residues: CASSPSLAGGPNEQFF.

This chain links TRBV4-1 with TRBJ2-5; TRBD2 is a possible D gene (6 bases). Trimming took 1 base from V and 4 from J, leaving 7 bases between them. This CDR3 has 13 residues. CDR1 is MGHRA, CDR2 YSYEKL, per germline. The CDR3 DNA sequence: TGCGCCAGCAGCCAAGGGGGAGGAGAGACCCAGTACTTC. Protein: CASSQGGGETQYF.

The chain is built from TRBV12-3 or TRBV12-4 and TRBJ1-2, with TRBD1 matching 7 bases. With 4 bases clipped from V and 2 bases from J, the junction kept 1 base outside the gene matches. This CDR3 is built from 13 residues. CDR3 DNA: TGTGCCAGCAGTTCGGGACAGAACTATGGCTACACCTTC. Amino acids: CASSSGQNYGYTF.

This clonotype was counted a few times. This rearrangement joins TRBV27 to TRBJ1-2; 8 nucleotides align to TRBD1. This CDR3 is built from 12 residues. V shed 7 bases and J 10 bases; nucleotides not matched to a gene: 8. Germline CDR1 is MNHEY and CDR2 is SMNVEV (reference sequence). DNA of the CDR3: TGTGCCAGCAAGGGGCAGGGGGCGGTCTACACCTTC. It translates to CASKGQGAVYTF.

The rearrangement joins TRBV3-1 to TRBJ2-1; 13 nucleotides line up with TRBD2. CDR3 length equals 17 residues. CDR1 and CDR2 (germline): LGHDT, YNNKEL (reference sequence). V dropped 2 bases and J dropped 7; count of bases not matched to a gene: 8. CDR3 residues: CASSQMTLAGGRNEQFF. For the CDR3, the DNA is TGTGCCAGCAGCCAAATGACACTAGCGGGGGGGAGGAATGAGCAGTTCTTC.

In its sample, this clonotype was seen many times. The J gene is TRBJ1-2, the V gene TRBV4-1; D call uncertain. V lost 1 base to trimming and J lost 8 bases, with 17 bases between them. Germline values: CDR1 MGHRA, CDR2 YSYEKL. There are 15 residues in the CDR3. The chain's CDR3 is CASSQGWGVRQGYTF. CDR3 nucleotide sequence: TGCGCCAGCAGCCAAGGATGGGGAGTAAGGCAAGGCTACACCTTC.

This chain links TRBV5-1 with TRBJ1-2, with 9 nucleotides matching TRBD1. V lost 0 bases, J lost 2 bases, and 5 bases stayed unmatched. Germline V gene data show CDR1 as SGHRS and CDR2 as YFSETQ. This CDR3 contains 16 residues. The CDR3 nucleotides are TGCGCCAGCAGCTTGGCACGGGACAGGGTGAACTATGGCTACACCTTC. Amino acid sequence: CASSLARDRVNYGYTF.